The 9 T cell receptor beta chains below come from one sample, sequenced in a study of T cells in Graves' hyperthyroidism and ophthalmopathy. TCR beta CDR3 regions were amplified from RNA. First-round RT-PCR of the TCR CDR3 relied on the HTBI primer set. TCRdb itself ran the multiplex PCR reads through MiXCR, one entry per CDR3 protein. The sample yields around 340,000 distinct CDR3 sequences, approximately 22% seen once. The specimen sequenced was blood. These receptors were obtained from a woman between 45 and 65 years old with Graves' hyperthyroidism.

The genes are TRBV5-1 and TRBJ1-5, with TRBD1 as a possible D gene (5 bases). CDR1 and CDR2 from the germline V gene are SGHRS and YFSETQ. The CDR3 length is 15 residues. Trimming removed 0 bases at V and 5 bases at J, with 12 bases between. The CDR3 loop is CASSLEGDLDQPQHF. Written as DNA, the CDR3 is TGCGCCAGCAGCTTGGAAGGGGACTTAGATCAGCCCCAGCATTTT. Drawing the rest from reference TRBV5-1 and TRBJ1-5, the complete variable domain is KAGVTQTPRYLIKTRGQQVTLSCSPISGHRSVSWYQQTPGQGLQFLFEYFSETQRNKGNFPGRFSGRQFSNSRSEMNVSTLELGDSALYLCASSLEGDLDQPQHFGDGTRLSIL.

This clonotype was seen ten or more times. The J gene is TRBJ2-7, the V gene TRBV29-1, with TRBD1 as a possible D gene (7 bases). The CDR3 loop spans 13 amino acids. V lost 7 bases and J 0 bases, leaving 13 bases between the germline ends. Germline V gene lookup returns CDR1 SQVTM and CDR2 ANQGSEA. The CDR3, as DNA: TGCAGCGCGGAGGGGGACAGCTCCTACGAGCAGTACTTC. Translated, it gives CSAEGDSSYEQYF.

This clonotype was observed at least ten times. V usage is TRBV3-1 and J usage is TRBJ2-1, with TRBD2 matching 7 bases. Germline trimming cut 4 bases from V and 3 bases from J; bases unmatched to any gene: 3. Germline V gene sequence: CDR1 LGHDT, CDR2 YNNKEL (reference sequence). This CDR3 has 14 amino acids. CDR3 bases: TGTGCCAGCAGCCTTTCTAGCGGCTACAATGAGCAGTTCTTC. It translates to CASSLSSGYNEQFF.

The chain employs TRBV28 and TRBJ1-2, with a possible D match to TRBD1 (6 bases). The CDR3 is 15 amino acids. The germline CDR1 and CDR2 sequences are MDHEN and SYDVKM. V was shortened by 2 bases and J by 2 bases, with 12 bases between the two germline ends. In DNA form, the CDR3 reads TGTGCCAGCAGTTTAGGGGCAGGGGAAAACTATGGCTACACCTTC. This codes for CASSLGAGENYGYTF.

This clonotype was detected only a few times. The V and J genes are TRBV6-2 or TRBV6-3 and TRBJ2-3; D possibly corresponds to TRBD1 (6 bases). The germline V and J ends were trimmed by 0 bases and 6 bases, with 10 bases remaining between them. The germline CDR1 and CDR2 sequences are MNHEY and SVGEGT. The CDR3 extends over 14 amino acids. DNA of the CDR3: TGTGCCAGCAGTTACTCAGGGGGTTCGGATACGCAGTATTTT. Protein: CASSYSGGSDTQYF.

This clonotype was seen repeatedly, ten times or more. This sequence joins TRBV30 and TRBJ1-2, with 8 bases identical to TRBD1. Germline lookup yields CDR1 GTSNPN and CDR2 SVGIG (reference sequence). V shed 4 bases and J 8 bases; nucleotides not matched to a gene: 3. This CDR3 contains 11 residues. This chain's CDR3 is CAWTGGKGYTF. The CDR3 coding sequence is TGTGCCTGGACAGGGGGCAAAGGCTACACCTTC. Full variable domain (missing parts from reference TRBV30 and TRBJ1-2): SQTIHQWPATLVQPVGSPLSLECTVEGTSNPNLYWYRQAAGRGLQLLFYSVGIGQISSEVPQNLSASRPQDRQFILSSKKLLLSDSGFYLCAWTGGKGYTFGSGTRLTVV.

This clonotype was observed many times. The chain uses TRBV28 and TRBJ1-5; 11 bases map to TRBD1. The CDR3 has 16 amino acids. The germline V gene has CDR1 MDHEN and CDR2 SYDVKM. Unmatched junction bases numbered 12, after V lost 5 bases and J lost 9 bases. In DNA, the CDR3 is TGTGCCAGCAGTCTGTTATCAGGACAGGGGGCGAGGCCCCAGCATTTT. This sequence encodes CASSLLSGQGARPQHF.

The chain couples TRBV18 to TRBJ2-5; TRBD2 matches 7 bases. Germline V gene data show CDR1 as KGHSH and CDR2 as LQKENI. The CDR3 totals 16 residues. Losses at the gene ends were 2 bases for V and 0 bases for J; bases not matched to a gene: 6. CDR3 in amino acids: CASSPFISGYQETQYF. The CDR3, as DNA: TGTGCCAGCTCACCATTCATTAGCGGGTACCAAGAGACCCAGTACTTC.

Ten or more counts support this clonotype. This chain uses TRBV3-1 with TRBJ1-1; weak D call: TRBD1 (6 bases). Germline V lookup: CDR1 LGHDT, CDR2 YNNKEL (reference sequence). V shed 3 bases and J shed 7 bases, with 9 bases lying between them. This CDR3 is built from 12 residues. CDR3 loop: CASSHNRVEAFF. The CDR3 DNA is TGTGCCAGCAGCCACAACAGGGTTGAAGCTTTCTTT.